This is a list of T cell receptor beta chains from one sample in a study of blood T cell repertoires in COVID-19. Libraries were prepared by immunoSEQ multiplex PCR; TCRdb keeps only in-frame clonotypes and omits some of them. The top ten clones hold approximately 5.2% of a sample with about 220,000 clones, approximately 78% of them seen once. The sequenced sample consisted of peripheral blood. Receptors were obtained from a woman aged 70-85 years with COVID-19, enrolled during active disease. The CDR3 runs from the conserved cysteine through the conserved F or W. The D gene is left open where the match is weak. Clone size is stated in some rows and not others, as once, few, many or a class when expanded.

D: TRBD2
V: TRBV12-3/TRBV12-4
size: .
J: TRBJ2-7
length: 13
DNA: TGTGCCAGCAGACGCGGGAGCTCCTACGAGCAGTACTTC
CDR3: CASRRGSSYEQYF

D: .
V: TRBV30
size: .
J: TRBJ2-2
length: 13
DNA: TGTGCCTGGAAACAGAGGAACACCGGGGAGCTGTTTTTT
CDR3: CAWKQRNTGELFF

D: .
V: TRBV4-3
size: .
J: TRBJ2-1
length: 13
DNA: TGCGCCAGCAGCGTAAGACAGCACAATGAGCAGTTCTTC
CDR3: CASSVRQHNEQFF

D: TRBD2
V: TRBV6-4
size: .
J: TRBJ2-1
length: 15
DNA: TGTGCCAGCAGCCCTAGCGGGCATACATACAATGAGCAGTTCTTC
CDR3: CASSPSGHTYNEQFF

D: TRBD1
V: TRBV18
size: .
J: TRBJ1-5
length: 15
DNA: TGTGCCAGCTCAACGACAGGGTTGAGCAATCAGCCCCAGCATTTT
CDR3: CASSTTGLSNQPQHF

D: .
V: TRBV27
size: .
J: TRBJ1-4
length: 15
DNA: TGTGCCAGCAGTTTTGAAGGGAGGAGTAGGGAAAAACTGTTTTTT
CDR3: CASSFEGRSREKLFF

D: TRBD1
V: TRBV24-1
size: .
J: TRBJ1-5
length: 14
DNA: TGTGCCACCAGTGATGGACAGGGCAATCAGCCCCAGCATTTT
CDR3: CATSDGQGNQPQHF

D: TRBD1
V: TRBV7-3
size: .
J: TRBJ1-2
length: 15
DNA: TGTGCCAGCAGCATGGGACAGGGGAGGGAAGAGGGCTACACCTTC
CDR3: CASSMGQGREEGYTF

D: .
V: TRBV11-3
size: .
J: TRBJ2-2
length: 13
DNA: TGTGCCAGCAGTCTCCAGGGCACCGGGGAGCTGTTTTTT
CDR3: CASSLQGTGELFF

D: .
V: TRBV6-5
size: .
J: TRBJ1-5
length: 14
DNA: TGTGCCAGCGGGAAAGGGGGTAGCAATCAGCCCCAGCATTTT
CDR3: CASGKGGSNQPQHF

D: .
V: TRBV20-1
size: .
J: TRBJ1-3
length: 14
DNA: TGCAGTGCCAGTGGAGGCCTCTCTGGAAACACCATATATTTT
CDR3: CSASGGLSGNTIYF

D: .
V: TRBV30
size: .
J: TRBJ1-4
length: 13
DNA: TGTGCCGCGTCGCCGGGACAAGATGAAAAACTGTTTTTT
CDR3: CAASPGQDEKLFF

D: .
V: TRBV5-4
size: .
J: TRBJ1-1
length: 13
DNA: TGTGCCAGCAGCTACCGACAGAACACTGAAGCTTTCTTT
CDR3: CASSYRQNTEAFF

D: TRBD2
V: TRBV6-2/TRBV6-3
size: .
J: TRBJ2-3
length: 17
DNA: TGTGCCAGCAGTTATCCACTAGCGGGAGGGCCCACAGATACGCAGTATTTT
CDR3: CASSYPLAGGPTDTQYF

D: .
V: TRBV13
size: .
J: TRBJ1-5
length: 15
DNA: TGTGCCAGCAGCTTAGGCGGGCAGGGGAGTCAGCCCCAGCATTTT
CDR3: CASSLGGQGSQPQHF

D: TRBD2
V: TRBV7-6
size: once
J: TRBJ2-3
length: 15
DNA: TGTGCCAGCAGCCTTGTAGCGGGAGTCCAAGATACGCAGTATTTT
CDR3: CASSLVAGVQDTQYF

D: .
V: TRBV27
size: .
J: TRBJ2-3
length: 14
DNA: TGTGCCAGCAGCCGGGACAAAGGCACAGATACGCAGTATTTT
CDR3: CASSRDKGTDTQYF

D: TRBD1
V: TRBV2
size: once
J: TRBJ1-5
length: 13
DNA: TGTGCCAGCGGGGGACAGGGCAATCAGCCCCAGCATTTT
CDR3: CASGGQGNQPQHF

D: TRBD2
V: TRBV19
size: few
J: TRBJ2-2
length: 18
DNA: TGTGCCAGTAGTCCAGTGGGCTTAGCGGGAGGACACACCGGGGAGCTGTTTTTT
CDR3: CASSPVGLAGGHTGELFF

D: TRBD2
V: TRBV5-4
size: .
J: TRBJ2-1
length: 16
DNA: TGTGCCAGCAGCGCGGGCGGGGGGCAGACCTACAATGAGCAGTTCTTC
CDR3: CASSAGGGQTYNEQFF

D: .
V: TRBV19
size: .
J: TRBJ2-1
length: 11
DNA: TGTGCCAGTACCCAGTACAATGAGCAGTTCTTC
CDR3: CASTQYNEQFF

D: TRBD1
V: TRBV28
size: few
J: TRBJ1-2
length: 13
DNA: TGTGCCAGCACCCCCAGGACAGGCTCAGGCTACACCTTC
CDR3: CASTPRTGSGYTF

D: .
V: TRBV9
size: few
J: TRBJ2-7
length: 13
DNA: TGTGCCAGCAGCGCGTTGACTAGTCCCGAGCAGTACTTC
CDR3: CASSALTSPEQYF

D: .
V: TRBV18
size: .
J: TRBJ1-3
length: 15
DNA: TGTGCCAGCTCACCCGTTCAGGATTCTGGAAACACCATATATTTT
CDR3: CASSPVQDSGNTIYF

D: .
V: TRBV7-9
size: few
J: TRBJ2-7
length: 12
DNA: TGTGCCAGCAGCTTGTCCAGCTACGAGCAGTACTTC
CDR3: CASSLSSYEQYF

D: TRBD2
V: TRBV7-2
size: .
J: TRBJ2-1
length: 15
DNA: TGTGCCAGCAGCTTAGCCCGGGAGGCACACAATGAGCAGTTCTTC
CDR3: CASSLAREAHNEQFF

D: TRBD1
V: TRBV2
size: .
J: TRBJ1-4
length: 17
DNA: TGTGCCAGCAGTGACCTAGGCAGGGGGGTCACTAATGAAAAACTGTTTTTT
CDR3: CASSDLGRGVTNEKLFF

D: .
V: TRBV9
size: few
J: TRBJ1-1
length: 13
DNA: TGTGCCAGCGGCCGCAGCGGGAACACTGAAGCTTTCTTT
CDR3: CASGRSGNTEAFF

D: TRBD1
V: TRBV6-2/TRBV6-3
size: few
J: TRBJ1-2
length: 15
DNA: TGTGCCAGCAGCTTTGGACAGGTTTCTAACTATGGCTACACCTTC
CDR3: CASSFGQVSNYGYTF

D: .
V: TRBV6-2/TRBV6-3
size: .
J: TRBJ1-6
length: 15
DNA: TGTGCCAGCAGCGCCACGACTCCGAGGAATTCACCCCTCCACTTT
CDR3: CASSATTPRNSPLHF

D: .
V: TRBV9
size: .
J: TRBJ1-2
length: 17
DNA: TGTGCCAGCAGCGTAGGAGAGGGAGTCAGGGGATCCTATGGCTACACCTTC
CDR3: CASSVGEGVRGSYGYTF

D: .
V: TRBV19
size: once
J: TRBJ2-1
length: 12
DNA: TGTGCCAGTAGCCTAGCCTACAATGAGCAGTTCTTC
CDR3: CASSLAYNEQFF

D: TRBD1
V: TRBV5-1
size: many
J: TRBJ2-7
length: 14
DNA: TGCGCCAGCAGCCTGGACAGGGCGTACTACGAGCAGTACTTC
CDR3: CASSLDRAYYEQYF

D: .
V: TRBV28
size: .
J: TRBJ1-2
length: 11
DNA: TGTGCCAGCAGCCCCTCCTATGGCTACACCTTC
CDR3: CASSPSYGYTF

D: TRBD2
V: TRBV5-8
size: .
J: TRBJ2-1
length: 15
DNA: TGTGCCAGCAGCCGGAGCGGGGGAGGATACAATGAGCAGTTCTTC
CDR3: CASSRSGGGYNEQFF

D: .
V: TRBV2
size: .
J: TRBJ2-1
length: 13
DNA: TGTGCCTTCGGGGATAGCTCCTACAATGAGCAGTTCTTC
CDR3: CAFGDSSYNEQFF

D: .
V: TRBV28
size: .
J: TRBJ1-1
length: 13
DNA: TGTGCCAGCAGAGGCAGGATGGGGGCAGAGGCTTTCTTT
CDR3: CASRGRMGAEAFF

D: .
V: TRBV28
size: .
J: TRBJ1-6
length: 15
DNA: TGTGCCAGCAGTTTAGCCCGGACTGTTAATTCACCCCTCCACTTT
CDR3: CASSLARTVNSPLHF

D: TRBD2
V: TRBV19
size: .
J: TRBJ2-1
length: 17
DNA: TGTGCCAGTACGAATGAGAGGACTAGCGGGAGGAGCCATGAGCAGTTCTTC
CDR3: CASTNERTSGRSHEQFF

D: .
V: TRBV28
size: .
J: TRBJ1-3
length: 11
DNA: TGTGCCACCATCATGGGAAACACCATATATTTT
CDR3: CATIMGNTIYF

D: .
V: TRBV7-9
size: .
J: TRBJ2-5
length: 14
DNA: TGTGCCAGCAGCTTATACCAGGGTTTAGAGACCCAGTACTTC
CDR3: CASSLYQGLETQYF

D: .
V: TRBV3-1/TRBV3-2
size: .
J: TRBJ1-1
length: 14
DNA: TGTGCCAGCAGCCGGGGAGGGGCGAACACTGAAGCTTTCTTT
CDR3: CASSRGGANTEAFF

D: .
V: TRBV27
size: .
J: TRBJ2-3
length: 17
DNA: TGTGCCAGCAATTCATACGGGTCTGGCGGAAGCACAGATACGCAGTATTTT
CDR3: CASNSYGSGGSTDTQYF

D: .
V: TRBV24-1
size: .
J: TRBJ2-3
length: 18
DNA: TGTGCCACCAGTGACCGGGTCGCGGGGAGCGGCTACACAGATACGCAGTATTTT
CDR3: CATSDRVAGSGYTDTQYF

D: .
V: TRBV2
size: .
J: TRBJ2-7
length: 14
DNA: TGTGCCAGCAGCACGGGCAGGGACTCCTACGAGCAGTACTTC
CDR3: CASSTGRDSYEQYF

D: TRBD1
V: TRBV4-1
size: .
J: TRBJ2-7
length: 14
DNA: TGCGCCAGCAGCCAAAACAGGGGCACCTACGAGCAGTACTTC
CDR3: CASSQNRGTYEQYF